A single sample is the source of the 10 T cell receptor beta chains below, sequenced in a study of a mutant IDH1 vaccine in newly diagnosed glioma. Libraries were prepared by immunoSEQ multiplex PCR; TCRdb keeps only in-frame clonotypes and omits some of them. The table has about 66,000 clones, just over 85% seen once; the top ten hold about 3%. Time point defined: baseline, week 1 (first vaccination visit). Sample treatment: pre-vaccination baseline after standard-of-care therapy. The specimen comprised PBMCs, sampled from a glioma patient treated with radiotherapy, temozolomide or both. The receptors come from a man younger than 45 with glioma.

The V gene is TRBV7-8, the J gene TRBJ2-2; D not resolved. CDR1 and CDR2 (germline): SGHVS, FQNEAQ. V was pared by 1 base and J by 8 bases, with 11 bases between. The CDR3 covers 14 residues. The CDR3 protein is CASSLVVAVGELFF. CDR3 DNA: TGTGCCAGCAGCTTAGTAGTTGCGGTTGGGGAGCTGTTTTTT.

The chain recombines TRBV6-4 with TRBJ2-5; TRBD2 agrees at 10 bases. This CDR3 spans 17 amino acids. With 2 bases clipped from V and 5 bases from J, the junction kept 11 bases outside the gene matches. Looked up from germline, CDR1 is MRHNA and CDR2 is SNTAGT. CDR3 sequence: CASSDQDSGGSAETQYF. The CDR3 nucleotides read TGTGCCAGCAGTGACCAAGATAGCGGGGGGTCTGCGGAGACCCAGTACTTC.

The chain carries TRBV7-9 and TRBJ1-1; TRBD1 matches at 8 bases. The CDR3 has 14 residues. V shed 2 bases, J shed 6 bases, and the junction held 5 bases outside the gene matches. CDR1 is SEHNR, CDR2 FQNEAQ, per germline (reference sequence). The CDR3 sequence is CASSLQGARAEAFF. Here the CDR3 DNA reads TGTGCCAGCAGCTTACAGGGGGCGAGGGCTGAAGCTTTCTTT.

The chain employs TRBV7-9 and TRBJ1-4, with 8 bases fitting TRBD1. The CDR3 is 13 amino acids. CDR1 and CDR2 (germline): SEHNR, FQNEAQ (reference sequence). J gave up 5 bases and V 6 bases, and 2 bases lay outside the gene matches. The CDR3 loop reads CASRDRANEKLFF. The CDR3 bases are TGTGCCAGCAGGGACAGGGCCAATGAAAAACTGTTTTTT.

This clone was picked up one time. The chain links TRBV6-6 to TRBJ1-5; D remains unclear. Germline values: CDR1 MNHNY, CDR2 SVGAGI (reference sequence). Trimming took off 6 bases at V and 0 bases at J, with 15 bases between the two ends. The CDR3 extends over 16 amino acids. The CDR3 DNA reads as TGTGCCAGCAGCTTACCATCAGAGTATAGCAATCAGCCCCAGCATTTT. Translation: CASSLPSEYSNQPQHF.

The chain carries TRBV30 and TRBJ2-5; no clear D. This CDR3 comprises 12 residues. Germline V gene sequence: CDR1 GTSNPN, CDR2 SVGIG (reference sequence). V was trimmed by 4 bases and J by 4 bases, leaving 10 bases between them. The CDR3 region is CAWNSLGETQYF. The CDR3 region has the DNA TGTGCCTGGAATTCCCTGGGAGAGACCCAGTACTTC.

The chain has TRBV27 and TRBJ1-6; no clear D. Per the germline V gene, CDR1 is MNHEY and CDR2 is SMNVEV (reference sequence). Trimming removed 1 base at V and 9 bases at J, with 31 bases between. The CDR3 loop spans 21 amino acids. CDR3 loop: CASSLLTPRARRVPWGSPLHF. The CDR3 nucleotides are TGTGCCAGCAGTTTATTGACTCCGCGGGCCAGGAGGGTTCCCTGGGGTTCACCCCTCCACTTT.

This rearrangement joins TRBV19 to TRBJ2-7; 8 nucleotides match TRBD1. The junction had 8 bases not matched to a gene; V was cut back by 4 bases and J by 3 bases. CDR1 is LNHDA, CDR2 SQIVND, per germline (reference sequence). The CDR3 has 15 residues. Written as DNA, the CDR3 is TGTGCCAGTAGTAACCCCGGGACAGGACACTACGAGCAGTACTTC. Translating it yields CASSNPGTGHYEQYF.

This clone was picked up one time. The V and J genes are TRBV28 and TRBJ2-7; tentative D call: TRBD2 (7 bases). The V end lost 3 bases, the J end lost 0 bases, and 15 bases lay between the germline ends. This CDR3 has 16 amino acids. Germline V CDR1 and CDR2: MDHEN, SYDVKM. The CDR3 reads CASSFSAGASSYEQYF. DNA for the CDR3: TGTGCCAGCAGTTTTTCCGCGGGGGCTAGCTCCTACGAGCAGTACTTC.

V usage is TRBV9 and J usage is TRBJ1-1; 8 positions agree with TRBD1. The CDR3 has 16 residues. J lost 4 bases, V lost 2 bases, and 10 bases had no gene match. Germline V gene lookup returns CDR1 SGDLS and CDR2 YYNGEE. CDR3: CASSVQTGVRSTEAFF. The CDR3 coding sequence is TGTGCCAGCAGCGTCCAGACAGGGGTACGGAGCACTGAAGCTTTCTTT. The whole variable domain, remainder taken from reference TRBV9 and TRBJ1-1, is DSGVTQTPKHLITATGQRVTLRCSPRSGDLSVYWYQQSLDQGLQFLIQYYNGEERAKGNILERFSAQQFPDLHSELNLSSLELGDSALYFCASSVQTGVRSTEAFFGQGTRLTVV.